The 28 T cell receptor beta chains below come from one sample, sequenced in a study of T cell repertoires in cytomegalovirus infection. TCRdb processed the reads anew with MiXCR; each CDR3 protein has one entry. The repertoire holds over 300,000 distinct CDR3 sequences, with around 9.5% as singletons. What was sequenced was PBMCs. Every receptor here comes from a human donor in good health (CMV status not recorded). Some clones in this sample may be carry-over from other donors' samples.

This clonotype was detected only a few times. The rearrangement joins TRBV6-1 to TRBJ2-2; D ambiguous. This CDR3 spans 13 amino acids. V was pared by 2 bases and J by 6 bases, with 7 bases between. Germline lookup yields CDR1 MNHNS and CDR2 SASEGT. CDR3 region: CASSESVAGELFF. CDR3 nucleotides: TGTGCCAGCAGTGAAAGCGTCGCCGGGGAGCTGTTTTTT.

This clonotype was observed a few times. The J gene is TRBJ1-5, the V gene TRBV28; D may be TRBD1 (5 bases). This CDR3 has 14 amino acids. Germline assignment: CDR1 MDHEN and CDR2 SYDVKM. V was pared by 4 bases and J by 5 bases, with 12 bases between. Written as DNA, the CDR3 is TGTGCCAGCAGTTATATCCAGGGTCATCAGCCCCAGCATTTT. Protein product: CASSYIQGHQPQHF.

The CDR3 sequence: CASSLTDEKLFF. CDR3 nucleotide sequence: TGTGCCAGCAGCCTCACGGACGAAAAACTGTTTTTT. The chain joins TRBV7-2 to TRBJ1-4, with D hard to call. The CDR3 is 12 residues long. V was pared by 5 bases and J by 8 bases, with 9 bases between. Germline-derived CDR1 and CDR2 are SGHTA and FQGNSA. The variable domain in full, with the rest retrieved from reference TRBV7-2 and TRBJ1-4, is GAGVSQSPSNKVTEKGKDVELRCDPISGHTALYWYRQSLGQGLEFLIYFQGNSAPDKSGLPSDRFSAERTGGSVSTLTIQRTQQEDSAVYLCASSLTDEKLFFGSGTQLSVL.

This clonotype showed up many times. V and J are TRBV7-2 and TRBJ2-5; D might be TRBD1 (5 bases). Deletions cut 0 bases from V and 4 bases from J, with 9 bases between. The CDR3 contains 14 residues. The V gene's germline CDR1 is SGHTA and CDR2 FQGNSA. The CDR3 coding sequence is TGTGCCAGCAGCTTAGCGGGGCCGGCAGAGACCCAGTACTTC. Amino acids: CASSLAGPAETQYF. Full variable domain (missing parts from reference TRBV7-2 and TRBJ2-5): GAGVSQSPSNKVTEKGKDVELRCDPISGHTALYWYRQSLGQGLEFLIYFQGNSAPDKSGLPSDRFSAERTGGSVSTLTIQRTQQEDSAVYLCASSLAGPAETQYFGPGTRLLVL.

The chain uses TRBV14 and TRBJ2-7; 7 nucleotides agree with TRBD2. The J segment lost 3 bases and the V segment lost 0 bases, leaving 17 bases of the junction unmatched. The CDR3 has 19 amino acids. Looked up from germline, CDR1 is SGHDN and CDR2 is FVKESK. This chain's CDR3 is CASSQDPGLPTEGGYEQYF. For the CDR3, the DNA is TGTGCCAGCAGCCAAGATCCGGGACTACCGACCGAGGGAGGCTACGAGCAGTACTTC.

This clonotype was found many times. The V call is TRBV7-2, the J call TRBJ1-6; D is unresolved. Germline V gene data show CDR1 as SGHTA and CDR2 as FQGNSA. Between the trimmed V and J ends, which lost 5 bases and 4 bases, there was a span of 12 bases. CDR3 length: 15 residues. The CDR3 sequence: CASSQRAEYNSPLHF. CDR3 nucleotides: TGTGCCAGCAGCCAGCGGGCCGAATATAATTCACCCCTCCACTTT. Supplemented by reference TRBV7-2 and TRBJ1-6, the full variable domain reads GAGVSQSPSNKVTEKGKDVELRCDPISGHTALYWYRQSLGQGLEFLIYFQGNSAPDKSGLPSDRFSAERTGGSVSTLTIQRTQQEDSAVYLCASSQRAEYNSPLHFGNGTRLTVT.

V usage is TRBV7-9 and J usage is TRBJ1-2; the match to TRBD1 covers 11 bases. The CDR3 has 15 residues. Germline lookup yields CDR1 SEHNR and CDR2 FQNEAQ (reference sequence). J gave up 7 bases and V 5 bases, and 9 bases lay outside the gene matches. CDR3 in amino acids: CASSDRDRGSCGYTF. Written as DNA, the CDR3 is TGTGCCAGCAGCGACCGGGACAGGGGGTCCTGTGGCTACACCTTC.

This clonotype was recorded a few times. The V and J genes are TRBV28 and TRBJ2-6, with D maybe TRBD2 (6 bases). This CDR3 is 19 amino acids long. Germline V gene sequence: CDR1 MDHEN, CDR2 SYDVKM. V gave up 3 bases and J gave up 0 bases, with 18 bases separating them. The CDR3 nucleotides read TGTGCCAGCAGTTTTGGTGGGAGGTTCTCCAACTCTGGGGCCAACGTCCTGACTTTC. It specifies CASSFGGRFSNSGANVLTF.

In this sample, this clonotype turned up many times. The CDR3 bases are TGTGCCATCAGTGAACCTCATGACAGCTCTAGCACAGATACGCAGTATTTT. Its protein product is CAISEPHDSSSTDTQYF. The chain couples TRBV10-3 to TRBJ2-3; D is possibly TRBD1 (5 bases). The V end lost 3 bases, the J end lost 0 bases, and 16 bases lay between the germline ends. The CDR3 contains 17 residues. CDR1 is ENHRY and CDR2 is SYGVKD in the germline V gene.

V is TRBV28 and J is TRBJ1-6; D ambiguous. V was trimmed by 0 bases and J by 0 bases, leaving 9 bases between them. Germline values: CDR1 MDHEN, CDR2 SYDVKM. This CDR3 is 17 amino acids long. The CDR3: CASSLWRGSSYNSPLHF. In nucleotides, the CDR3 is TGTGCCAGCAGTTTATGGAGAGGAAGCTCCTATAATTCACCCCTCCACTTT. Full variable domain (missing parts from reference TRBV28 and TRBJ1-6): DVKVTQSSRYLVKRTGEKVFLECVQDMDHENMFWYRQDPGLGLRLIYFSYDVKMKEKGDIPEGYSVSREKKERFSLILESASTNQTSMYLCASSLWRGSSYNSPLHFGNGTRLTVT.

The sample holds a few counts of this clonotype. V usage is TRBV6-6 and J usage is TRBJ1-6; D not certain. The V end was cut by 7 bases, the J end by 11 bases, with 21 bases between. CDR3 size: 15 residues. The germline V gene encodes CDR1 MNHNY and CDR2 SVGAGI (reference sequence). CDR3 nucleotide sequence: TGTGCCAGCACTCCGAAGCGGTACTTAGGGACACCCCTCCACTTT. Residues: CASTPKRYLGTPLHF.

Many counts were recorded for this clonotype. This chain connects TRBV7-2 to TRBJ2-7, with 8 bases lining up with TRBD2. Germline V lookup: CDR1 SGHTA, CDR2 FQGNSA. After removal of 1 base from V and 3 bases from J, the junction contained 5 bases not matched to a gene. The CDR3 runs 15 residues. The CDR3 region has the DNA TGTGCCAGCAGCTTAGGGACTAGCTCCGTCTACGAGCAGTACTTC. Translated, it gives CASSLGTSSVYEQYF.

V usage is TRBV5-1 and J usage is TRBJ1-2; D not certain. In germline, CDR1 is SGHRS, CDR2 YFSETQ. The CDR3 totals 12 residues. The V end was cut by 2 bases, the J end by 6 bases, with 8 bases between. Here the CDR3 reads CASSLEGDGYTF. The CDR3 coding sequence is TGCGCCAGCAGCTTAGAAGGAGATGGCTACACCTTC.

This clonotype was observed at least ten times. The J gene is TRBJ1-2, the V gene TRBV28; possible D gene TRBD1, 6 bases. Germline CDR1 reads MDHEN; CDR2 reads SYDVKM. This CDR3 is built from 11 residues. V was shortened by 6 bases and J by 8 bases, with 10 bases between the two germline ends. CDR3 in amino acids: CASRQGPGYTF. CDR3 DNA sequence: TGTGCCAGCAGACAGGGACCGGGCTACACCTTC.

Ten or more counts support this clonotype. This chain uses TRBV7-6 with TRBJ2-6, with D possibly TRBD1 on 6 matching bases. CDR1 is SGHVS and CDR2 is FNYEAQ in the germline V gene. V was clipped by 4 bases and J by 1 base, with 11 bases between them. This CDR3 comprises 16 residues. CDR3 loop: CASSSRGGSGANVLTF. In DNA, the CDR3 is TGTGCCAGCAGCTCTCGAGGGGGATCTGGGGCCAACGTCCTGACTTTC.

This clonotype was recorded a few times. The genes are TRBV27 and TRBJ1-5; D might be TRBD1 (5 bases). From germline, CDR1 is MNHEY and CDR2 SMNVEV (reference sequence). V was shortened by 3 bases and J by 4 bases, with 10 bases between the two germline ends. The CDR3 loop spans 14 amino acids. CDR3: CASSFSGPNQPQHF. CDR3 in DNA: TGTGCCAGCAGTTTTTCGGGACCTAATCAGCCCCAGCATTTT.

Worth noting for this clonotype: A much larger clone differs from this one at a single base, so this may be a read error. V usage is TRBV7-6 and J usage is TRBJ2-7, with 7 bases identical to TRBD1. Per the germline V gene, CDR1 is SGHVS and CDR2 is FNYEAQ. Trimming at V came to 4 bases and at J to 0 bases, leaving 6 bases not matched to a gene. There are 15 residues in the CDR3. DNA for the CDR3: TGTGCCAGCAGCTCCGGGACAGCCTCCTCCTACGAGCAGTACTTC. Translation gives CASSSGTASSYEQYF.

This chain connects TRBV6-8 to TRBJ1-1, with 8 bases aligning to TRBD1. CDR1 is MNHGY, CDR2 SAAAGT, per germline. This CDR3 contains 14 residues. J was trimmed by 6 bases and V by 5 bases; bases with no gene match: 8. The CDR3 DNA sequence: TGTGCCAGCAGTACGACAGGGGATTTTGCTGAAGCTTTCTTT. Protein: CASSTTGDFAEAFF.

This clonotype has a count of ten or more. The CDR3 DNA is TGTGCCAGCAGCTTTATGGGGGCAGATACGCAGTATTTT. Residues: CASSFMGADTQYF. This chain connects TRBV7-2 to TRBJ2-3; D may match TRBD1 or TRBD2 (5 bases each). Germline V CDR1 and CDR2: SGHTA, FQGNSA. CDR3 length equals 13 residues. V gave up 3 bases and J gave up 4 bases, with 8 bases separating them.

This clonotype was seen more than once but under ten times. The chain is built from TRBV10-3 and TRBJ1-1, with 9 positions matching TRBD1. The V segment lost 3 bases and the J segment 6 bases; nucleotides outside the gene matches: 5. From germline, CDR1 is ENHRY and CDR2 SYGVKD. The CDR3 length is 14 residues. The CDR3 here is CAISESDRGPEAFF. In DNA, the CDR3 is TGTGCCATCAGTGAATCGGACAGGGGCCCTGAAGCTTTCTTT.

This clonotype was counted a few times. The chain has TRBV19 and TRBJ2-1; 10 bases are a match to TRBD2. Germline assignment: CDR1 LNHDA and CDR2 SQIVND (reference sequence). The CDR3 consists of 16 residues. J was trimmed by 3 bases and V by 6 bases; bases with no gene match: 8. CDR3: CASRKIQRGGYNEQFF. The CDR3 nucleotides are TGTGCCAGTAGAAAAATTCAGCGGGGGGGCTACAATGAGCAGTTCTTC.

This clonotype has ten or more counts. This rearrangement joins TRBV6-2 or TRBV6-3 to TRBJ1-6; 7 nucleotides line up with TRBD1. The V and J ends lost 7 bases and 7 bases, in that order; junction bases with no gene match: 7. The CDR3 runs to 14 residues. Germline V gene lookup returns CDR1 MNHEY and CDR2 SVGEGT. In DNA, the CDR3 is TGTGCCAGCAATAACAGGGGAGGGAATTCACCCCTCCACTTT. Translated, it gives CASNNRGGNSPLHF.

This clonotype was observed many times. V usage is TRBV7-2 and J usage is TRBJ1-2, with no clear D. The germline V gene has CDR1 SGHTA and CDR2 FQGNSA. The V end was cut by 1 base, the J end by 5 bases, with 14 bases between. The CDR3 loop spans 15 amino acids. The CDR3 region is CASSLEGTFLYGYTF. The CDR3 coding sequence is TGTGCCAGCAGCTTAGAGGGCACTTTCCTATATGGCTACACCTTC.

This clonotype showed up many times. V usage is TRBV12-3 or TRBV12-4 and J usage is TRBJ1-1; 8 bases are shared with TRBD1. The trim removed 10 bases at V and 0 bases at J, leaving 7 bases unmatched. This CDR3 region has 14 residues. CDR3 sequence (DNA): TGTGCCACCACAGGACAGGGTGTGAACACTGAAGCTTTCTTT. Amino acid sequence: CATTGQGVNTEAFF.

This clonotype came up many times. CDR3 in DNA: TGTGCCAGCAGCCTGGACAGCCTTCTACCCCTCCACTTT. Protein product: CASSLDSLLPLHF. The chain employs TRBV7-2 and TRBJ1-6, with a tentative D call TRBD1 (6 bases). Germline CDR1 and CDR2: SGHTA and FQGNSA. V lost 5 bases and J lost 12, with 14 bases in between. The CDR3 has 13 amino acids.

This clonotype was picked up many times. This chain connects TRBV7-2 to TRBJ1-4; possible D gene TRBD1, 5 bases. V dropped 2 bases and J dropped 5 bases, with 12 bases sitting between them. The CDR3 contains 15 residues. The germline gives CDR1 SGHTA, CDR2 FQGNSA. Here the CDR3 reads CASSLLGGGNEKLFF. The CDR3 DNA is TGTGCCAGCAGCTTACTGGGGGGAGGAAATGAAAAACTGTTTTTT.

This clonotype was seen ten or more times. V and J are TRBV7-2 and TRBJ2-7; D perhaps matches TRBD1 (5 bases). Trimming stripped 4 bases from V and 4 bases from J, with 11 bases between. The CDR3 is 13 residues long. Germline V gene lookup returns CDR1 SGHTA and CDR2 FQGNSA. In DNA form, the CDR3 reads TGTGCCAGCAGCTCCGGGCCAGGGTACGAGCAGTACTTC. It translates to CASSSGPGYEQYF.

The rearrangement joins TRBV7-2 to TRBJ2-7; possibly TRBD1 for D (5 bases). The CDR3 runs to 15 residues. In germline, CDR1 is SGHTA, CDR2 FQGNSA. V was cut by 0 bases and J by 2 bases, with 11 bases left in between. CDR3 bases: TGTGCCAGCAGCTTAGCGCCAGGGAAAACCTACGAGCAGTACTTC. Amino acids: CASSLAPGKTYEQYF.